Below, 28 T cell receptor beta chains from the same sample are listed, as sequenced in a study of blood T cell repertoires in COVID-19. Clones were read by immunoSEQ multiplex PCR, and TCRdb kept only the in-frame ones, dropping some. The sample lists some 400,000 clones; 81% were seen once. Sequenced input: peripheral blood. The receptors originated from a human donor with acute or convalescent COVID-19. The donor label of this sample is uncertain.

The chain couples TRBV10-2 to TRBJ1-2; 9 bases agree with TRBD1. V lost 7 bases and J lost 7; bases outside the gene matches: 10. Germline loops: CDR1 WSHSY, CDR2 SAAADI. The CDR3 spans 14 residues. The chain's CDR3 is CASKGADRGAGYTF. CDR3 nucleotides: TGCGCCAGCAAGGGAGCCGACAGGGGGGCTGGCTACACCTTC.

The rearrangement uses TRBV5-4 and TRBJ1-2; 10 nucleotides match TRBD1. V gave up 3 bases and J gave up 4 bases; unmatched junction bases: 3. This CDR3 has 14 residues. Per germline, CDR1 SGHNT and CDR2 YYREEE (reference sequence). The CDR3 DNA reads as TGTGCCAGCAGCTCCCGGGACAGGGGCTATGGCTACACCTTC. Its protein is CASSSRDRGYGYTF.

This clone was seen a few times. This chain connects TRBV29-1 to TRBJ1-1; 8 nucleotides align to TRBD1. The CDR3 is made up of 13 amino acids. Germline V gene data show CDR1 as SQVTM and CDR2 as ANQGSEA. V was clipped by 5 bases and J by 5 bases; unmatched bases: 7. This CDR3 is CSVTGGGKTEAFF. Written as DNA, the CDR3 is TGCAGCGTTACAGGGGGAGGAAAAACTGAAGCTTTCTTT.

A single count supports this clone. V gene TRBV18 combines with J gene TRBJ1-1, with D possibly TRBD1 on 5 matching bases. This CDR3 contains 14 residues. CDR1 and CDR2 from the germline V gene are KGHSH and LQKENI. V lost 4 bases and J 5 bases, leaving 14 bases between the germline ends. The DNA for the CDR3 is TGTGCCAGCTCACTGGGATCAGGGATGACTGAAGCTTTCTTT. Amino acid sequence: CASSLGSGMTEAFF.

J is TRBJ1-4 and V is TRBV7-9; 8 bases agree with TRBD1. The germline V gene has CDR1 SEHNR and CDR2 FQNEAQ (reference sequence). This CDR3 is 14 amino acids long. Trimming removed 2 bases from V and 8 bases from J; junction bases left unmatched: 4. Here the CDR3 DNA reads TGTGCCAGCAGCTTAACAGGGGGTCGGGAAAAACTGTTTTTT. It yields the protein CASSLTGGREKLFF.

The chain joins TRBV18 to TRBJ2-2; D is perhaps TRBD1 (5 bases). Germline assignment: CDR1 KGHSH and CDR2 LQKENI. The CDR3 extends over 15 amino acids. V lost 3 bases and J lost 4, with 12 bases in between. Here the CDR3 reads CASSPLLGATGELFF. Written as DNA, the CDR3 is TGTGCCAGCTCACCCCTCCTAGGGGCCACCGGGGAGCTGTTTTTT.

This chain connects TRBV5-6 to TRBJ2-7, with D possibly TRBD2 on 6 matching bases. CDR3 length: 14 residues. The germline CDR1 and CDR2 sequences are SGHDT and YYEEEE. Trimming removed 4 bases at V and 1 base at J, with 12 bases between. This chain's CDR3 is CASSRGSVSYEQYF. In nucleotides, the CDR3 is TGTGCCAGCAGCCGGGGGTCGGTGTCCTACGAGCAGTACTTC.

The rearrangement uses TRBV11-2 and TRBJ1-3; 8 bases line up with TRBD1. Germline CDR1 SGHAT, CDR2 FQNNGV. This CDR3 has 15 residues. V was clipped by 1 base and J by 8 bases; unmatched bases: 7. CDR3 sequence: CASSLGLGQGYTIYF. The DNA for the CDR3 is TGTGCCAGCAGCTTAGGTCTTGGACAGGGATACACCATATATTTT.

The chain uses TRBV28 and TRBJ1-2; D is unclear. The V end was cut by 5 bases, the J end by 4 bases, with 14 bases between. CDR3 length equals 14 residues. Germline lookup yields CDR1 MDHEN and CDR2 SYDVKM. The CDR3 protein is CASSPRRDVYGYTF. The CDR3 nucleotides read TGTGCCAGCAGTCCAAGGAGAGACGTCTATGGCTACACCTTC.

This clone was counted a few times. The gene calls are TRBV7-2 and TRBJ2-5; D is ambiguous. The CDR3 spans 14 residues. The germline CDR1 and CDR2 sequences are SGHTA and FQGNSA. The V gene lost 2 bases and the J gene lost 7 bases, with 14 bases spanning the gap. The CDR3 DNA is TGTGCCAGCAGCTTAAGTTACGGTTGGGCGACCCAGTACTTC. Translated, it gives CASSLSYGWATQYF.

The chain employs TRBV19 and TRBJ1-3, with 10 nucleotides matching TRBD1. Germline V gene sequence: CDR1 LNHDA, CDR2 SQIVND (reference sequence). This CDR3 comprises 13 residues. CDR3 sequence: CGTGTGAGNTIYF. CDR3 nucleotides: TGTGGAACCGGGACAGGGGCTGGAAACACCATATATTTT.

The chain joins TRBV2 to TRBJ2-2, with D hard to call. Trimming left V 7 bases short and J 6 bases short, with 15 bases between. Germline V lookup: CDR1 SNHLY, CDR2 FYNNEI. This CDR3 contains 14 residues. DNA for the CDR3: TGTGCCAGCAAGCTCGGAGCACCCCCCGGGGAGCTGTTTTTT. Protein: CASKLGAPPGELFF.

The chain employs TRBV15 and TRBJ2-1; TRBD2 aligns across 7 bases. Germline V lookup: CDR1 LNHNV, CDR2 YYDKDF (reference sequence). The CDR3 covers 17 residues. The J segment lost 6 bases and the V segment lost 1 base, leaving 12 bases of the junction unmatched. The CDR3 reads CATSRALGRGAVNEQFF. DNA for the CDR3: TGTGCCACCAGCAGAGCCCTGGGGAGGGGCGCCGTCAATGAGCAGTTCTTC. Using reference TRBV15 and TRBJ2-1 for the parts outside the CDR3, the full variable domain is DAMVIQNPRYQVTQFGKPVTLSCSQTLNHNVMYWYQQKSSQAPKLLFHYYDKDFNNEADTPDNFQSRRPNTSFCFLDIRSPGLGDTAMYLCATSRALGRGAVNEQFFGPGTRLTVL.

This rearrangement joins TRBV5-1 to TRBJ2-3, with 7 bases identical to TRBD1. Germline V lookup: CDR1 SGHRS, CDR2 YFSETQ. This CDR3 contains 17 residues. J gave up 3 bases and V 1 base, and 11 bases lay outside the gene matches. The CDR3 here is CASSLPGQAQHTDTQYF. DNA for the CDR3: TGCGCCAGCAGCTTGCCCGGACAGGCTCAACATACAGATACGCAGTATTTT.

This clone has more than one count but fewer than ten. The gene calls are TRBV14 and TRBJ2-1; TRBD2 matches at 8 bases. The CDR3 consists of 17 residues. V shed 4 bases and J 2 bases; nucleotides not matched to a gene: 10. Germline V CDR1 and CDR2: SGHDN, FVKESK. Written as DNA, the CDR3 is TGTGCCAGCAGCCTAACTCAGCAGCGGGGGCCCTACAATGAGCAGTTCTTC. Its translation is CASSLTQQRGPYNEQFF.

Here the CDR3 reads CASSPARQSGYTF. In DNA, the CDR3 is TGTGCCAGCTCACCCGCCCGACAGAGCGGCTACACCTTC. The chain combines TRBV18 with TRBJ1-2; the D gene is possibly TRBD1 (5 bases). V was clipped by 3 bases and J by 8 bases, with 13 bases between them. The germline V gene encodes CDR1 KGHSH and CDR2 LQKENI. This CDR3 has 13 residues. Variable domain in full (rest from reference TRBV18 and TRBJ1-2): NAGVMQNPRHLVRRRGQEARLRCSPMKGHSHVYWYRQLPEEGLKFMVYLQKENIIDESGMPKERFSAEFPKEGPSILRIQQVVRGDSAAYFCASSPARQSGYTFGSGTRLTVV.

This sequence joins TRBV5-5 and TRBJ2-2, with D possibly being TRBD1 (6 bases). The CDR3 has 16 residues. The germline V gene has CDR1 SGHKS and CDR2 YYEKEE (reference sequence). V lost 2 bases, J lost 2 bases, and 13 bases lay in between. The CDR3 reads CASSLPQGTNTGELFF. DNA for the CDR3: TGTGCCAGCAGCTTACCTCAGGGGACCAACACCGGGGAGCTGTTTTTT.

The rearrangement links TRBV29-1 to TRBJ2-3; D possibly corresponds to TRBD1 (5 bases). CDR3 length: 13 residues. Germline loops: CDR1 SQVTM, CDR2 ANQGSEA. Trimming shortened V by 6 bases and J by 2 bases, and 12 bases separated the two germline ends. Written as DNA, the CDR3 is TGCAGCGTCCGCAGGGTAGCCACAGATACGCAGTATTTT. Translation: CSVRRVATDTQYF.

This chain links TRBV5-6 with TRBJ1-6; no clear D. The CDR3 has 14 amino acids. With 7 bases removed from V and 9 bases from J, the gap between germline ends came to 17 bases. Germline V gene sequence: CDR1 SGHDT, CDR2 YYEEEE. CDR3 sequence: CASELYGRGSPLHF. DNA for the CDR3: TGTGCCAGCGAGCTTTATGGTCGAGGTTCACCCCTCCACTTT. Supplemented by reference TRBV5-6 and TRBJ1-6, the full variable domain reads DAGVTQSPTHLIKTRGQQVTLRCSPKSGHDTVSWYQQALGQGPQFIFQYYEEEERQRGNFPDRFSGHQFPNYSSELNVNALLLGDSALYLCASELYGRGSPLHFGNGTRLTVT.

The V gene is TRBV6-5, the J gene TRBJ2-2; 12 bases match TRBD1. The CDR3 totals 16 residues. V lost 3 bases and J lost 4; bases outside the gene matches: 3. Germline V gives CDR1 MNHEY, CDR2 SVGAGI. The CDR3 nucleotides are TGTGCCAGCAGTTATGGGACAGGGGGCAGCACCGGGGAGCTGTTTTTT. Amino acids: CASSYGTGGSTGELFF.

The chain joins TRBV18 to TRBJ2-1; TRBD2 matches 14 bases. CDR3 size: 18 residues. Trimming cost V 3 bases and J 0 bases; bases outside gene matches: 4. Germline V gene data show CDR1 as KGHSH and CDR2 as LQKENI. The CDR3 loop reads CASSPGLAGEVSYNEQFF. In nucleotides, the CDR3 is TGTGCCAGCTCACCGGGACTAGCGGGAGAGGTCTCCTACAATGAGCAGTTCTTC. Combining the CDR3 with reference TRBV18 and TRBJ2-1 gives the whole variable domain NAGVMQNPRHLVRRRGQEARLRCSPMKGHSHVYWYRQLPEEGLKFMVYLQKENIIDESGMPKERFSAEFPKEGPSILRIQQVVRGDSAAYFCASSPGLAGEVSYNEQFFGPGTRLTVL.

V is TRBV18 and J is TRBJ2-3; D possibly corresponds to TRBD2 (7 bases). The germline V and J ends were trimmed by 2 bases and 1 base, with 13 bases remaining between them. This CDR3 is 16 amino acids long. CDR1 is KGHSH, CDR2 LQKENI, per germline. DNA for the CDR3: TGTGCCAGCTCACCAGGGTGGGGGGGCCGCACAGATACGCAGTATTTT. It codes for CASSPGWGGRTDTQYF.

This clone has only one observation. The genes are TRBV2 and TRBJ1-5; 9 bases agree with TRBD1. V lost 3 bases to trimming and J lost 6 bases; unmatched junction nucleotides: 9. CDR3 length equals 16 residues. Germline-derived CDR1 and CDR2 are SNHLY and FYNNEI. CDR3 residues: CASSDPGQGGGQPQHF. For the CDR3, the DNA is TGTGCCAGCAGTGATCCGGGACAGGGAGGAGGTCAGCCCCAGCATTTT. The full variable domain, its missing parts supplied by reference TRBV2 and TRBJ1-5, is EPEVTQTPSHQVTQMGQEVILRCVPISNHLYFYWYRQILGQKVEFLVSFYNNEISEKSEIFDDQFSVERPDGSNFTLKIRSTKLEDSAMYFCASSDPGQGGGQPQHFGDGTRLSIL.

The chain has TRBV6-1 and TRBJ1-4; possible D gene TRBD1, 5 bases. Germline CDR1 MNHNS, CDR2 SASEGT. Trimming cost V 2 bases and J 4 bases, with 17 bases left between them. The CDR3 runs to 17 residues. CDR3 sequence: CASSEHGGGIGNEKLFF. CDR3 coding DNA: TGTGCCAGCAGTGAACACGGGGGAGGGATTGGTAATGAAAAACTGTTTTTT.

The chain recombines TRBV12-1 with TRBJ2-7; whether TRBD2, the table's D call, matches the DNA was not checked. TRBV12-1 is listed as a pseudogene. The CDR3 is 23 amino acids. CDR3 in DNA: TGTGCCAGCAGCTTTGCTTGTTGGGTTGGGCGGGAGTTGGTGGGTCCGGGCCCTTACGAGCAGTACTTC. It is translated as CASSFACWVGRELVGPGPYEQYF.

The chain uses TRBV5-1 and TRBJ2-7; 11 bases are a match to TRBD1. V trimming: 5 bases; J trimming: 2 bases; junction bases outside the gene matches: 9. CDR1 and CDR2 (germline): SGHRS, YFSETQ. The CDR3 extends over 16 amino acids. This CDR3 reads CASSPMDRGLPYEQYF. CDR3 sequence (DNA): TGCGCCAGCAGTCCGATGGACAGGGGGCTCCCCTACGAGCAGTACTTC.

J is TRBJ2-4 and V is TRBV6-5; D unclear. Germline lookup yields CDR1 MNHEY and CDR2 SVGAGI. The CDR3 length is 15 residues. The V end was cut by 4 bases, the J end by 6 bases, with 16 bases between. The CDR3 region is CASSSTRLFGNIQYF. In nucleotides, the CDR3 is TGTGCCAGCAGTTCAACGCGATTGTTCGGAAACATTCAGTACTTC.

The CDR3 region is CASSSKAGQRISEQYF. In DNA, the CDR3 is TGTGCCAGCTCAAGTAAGGCGGGACAGAGAATTTCCGAGCAGTACTTC. The V gene is TRBV18, the J gene TRBJ2-7; D may be TRBD1 (7 bases). This CDR3 is built from 16 residues. Germline CDR1 and CDR2: KGHSH and LQKENI. V lost 5 bases and J lost 6, with 23 bases in between.